This T cell receptor (beta chain) derives from a study of T-cell reconstitution after alpha-beta-depleted transplantation in children. Findings and limits, study-wide: Expanded graft clones numbering several hundred reportedly gave rise to alpha-beta T cells about two months after transplant.

A word on this clonotype: Its specificity is not known.

Per germline, CDR1 LGHNA and CDR2 YSLEER. Germline trimming cut 0 bases from V and 11 bases from J; bases unmatched to any gene: 21. CDR3 size: 18 residues. Unique molecular identifiers featured in how the TCRbeta library was prepared. MiXCR, applied by TCRdb to the PCR reads, yields one record per CDR3 protein. The sample holds hundreds of thousands of distinct CDR3 sequences, about 17% seen once. This chain links TRBV4-3 with TRBJ1-2; 7 bases align to TRBD1. The sample in question was PBMCs, mostly from graft donor cells, obtained 360 days after TCRalphabeta/CD19-depleted stem cell transplant. The receptor comes from a boy younger than two who had a stem cell transplant for Wiskott-Aldrich syndrome, so the T cells may come from the graft donor. DNA for the CDR3: TGCGCCAGCAGCCAAGAAGTTTTCCAGGGGGAAGTGAAGTTAGGGTACACCTTC. Translated, it gives CASSQEVFQGEVKLGYTF.